This T cell receptor beta chain was sequenced in a study of cytomegalovirus exposure and HLA in healthy donors. Study as a whole: The 120 validation repertoires were produced on the same platform as the 550 to 750 repertoires of the first cohort. This was reported in a later analysis.

Study results and caveats: The classifier reportedly diagnosed cytomegalovirus status with high sensitivity and specificity. The authors confirmed in vitro that three CMV-associated chains were specific for CMV antigens.

Here immunoSEQ multiplex PCR was the method, and the copy in TCRdb shows in-frame clones only, minus some. The repertoire includes roughly 220,000 clones, over 80% of them detected once, and roughly 13% sits in the top ten. The study drew the donors from its approximately 120-subject validation cohort, separate from the roughly 700-subject first cohort. On this clone: Its cognate antigen is unknown.

V dropped 3 bases and J dropped 9 bases, with 11 bases sitting between them. CDR1 is MNHEY and CDR2 is SMNVEV in the germline V gene (reference sequence). This CDR3 has 13 amino acids. The source of this sequence is a woman aged 30 to 39 in good health and CMV-seropositive. This rearrangement joins TRBV27 to TRBJ2-2; D call uncertain. Sequences were obtained from PBMCs. CDR3 amino acids: CASSFKYQRELFF. The CDR3 DNA is TGTGCCAGCAGTTTCAAATACCAACGGGAGCTGTTTTTT.